This TCR beta chain was sequenced for a study of cytomegalovirus exposure and HLA in healthy donors. This CDR3 is 15 amino acids long. The V gene's germline CDR1 is MNHNS and CDR2 SASEGT. V lost 6 bases and J lost 9, with 21 bases in between. 60 Vbeta and 13 Jbeta primers were used in PCR. Measured with immunoSEQ multiplex PCR; TCRdb has only the in-frame clones, and not every one. The sample lists roughly 180,000 clones, around 80% occurring once. On this clone: Its specificity is not known.

General study findings and limits: Indistinguishable V segments, including TRBV6-2 and TRBV6-3, were excluded. Analyzed later, most CMV-associated TCR beta chains appeared HLA-restricted. TCR beta V- and J-gene trimming, according to a later analysis, was linked to a missense DCLRE1C variant.

The TCR comes from a woman aged 45-59 years in good health and CMV-seropositive. The material sequenced was PBMCs. The genes are TRBV6-1 and TRBJ2-1; tentatively, D is TRBD1 (6 bases). The CDR3 sequence: CASRASGVVSGEQFF. The CDR3 region has the DNA TGTGCCAGCAGGGCTTCAGGGGTAGTGAGTGGTGAGCAGTTCTTC.